This TCR beta chain was sequenced for a study of blood T cell repertoires in COVID-19. Using immunoSEQ multiplex PCR, the repertoire was profiled, and TCRdb retains in-frame clones only, with some absent. The sample lists about 150,000 clones, 80% to 90% occurring once. Germline trimming cut 3 bases from V and 8 bases from J; bases unmatched to any gene: 11. CDR1 is SGDLS, CDR2 YYNGEE, per germline. This CDR3 spans 15 amino acids. This receptor was taken from a man between 18 and 35 years old with COVID-19, enrolled during active disease. Material for sequencing was peripheral blood. The V gene is TRBV9, the J gene TRBJ2-1; 7 bases agree with TRBD1. CDR3 in DNA: TGTGCCAGCAGCGCCGAGGGGGCTAATTTGGATGAGCAGTTCTTC. Its translation is CASSAEGANLDEQFF.